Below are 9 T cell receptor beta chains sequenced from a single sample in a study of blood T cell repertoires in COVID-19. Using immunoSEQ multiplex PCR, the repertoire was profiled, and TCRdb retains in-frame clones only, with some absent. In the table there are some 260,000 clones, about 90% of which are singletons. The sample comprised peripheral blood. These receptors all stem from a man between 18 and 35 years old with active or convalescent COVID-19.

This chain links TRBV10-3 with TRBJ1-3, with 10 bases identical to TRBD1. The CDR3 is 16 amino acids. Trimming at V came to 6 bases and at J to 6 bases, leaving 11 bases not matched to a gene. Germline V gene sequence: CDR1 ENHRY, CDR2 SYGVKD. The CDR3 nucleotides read TGTGCCATCAGAGATTCACCGGGACAGGGGTTAAACACCATATATTTT. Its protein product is CAIRDSPGQGLNTIYF.

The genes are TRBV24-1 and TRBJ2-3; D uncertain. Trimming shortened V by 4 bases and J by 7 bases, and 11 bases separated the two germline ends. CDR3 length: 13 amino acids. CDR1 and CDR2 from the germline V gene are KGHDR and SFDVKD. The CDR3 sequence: CATSDPAHYTQYF. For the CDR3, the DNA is TGTGCCACCAGTGACCCCGCACATTATACGCAGTATTTT.

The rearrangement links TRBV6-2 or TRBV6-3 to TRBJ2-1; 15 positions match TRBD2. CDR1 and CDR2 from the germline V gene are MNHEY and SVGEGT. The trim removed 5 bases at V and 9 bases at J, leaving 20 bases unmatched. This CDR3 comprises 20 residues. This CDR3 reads CASSGTGTSGRRIGPPEQFF. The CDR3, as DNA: TGTGCCAGCAGTGGGACCGGGACTAGCGGGAGGCGGATCGGGCCTCCTGAGCAGTTCTTC.

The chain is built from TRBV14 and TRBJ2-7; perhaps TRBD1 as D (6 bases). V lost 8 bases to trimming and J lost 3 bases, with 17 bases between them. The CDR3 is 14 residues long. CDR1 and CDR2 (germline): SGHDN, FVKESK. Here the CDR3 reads CASGNGTILYEQYF. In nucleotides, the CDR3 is TGTGCCAGCGGGAACGGGACAATCCTCTACGAGCAGTACTTC.

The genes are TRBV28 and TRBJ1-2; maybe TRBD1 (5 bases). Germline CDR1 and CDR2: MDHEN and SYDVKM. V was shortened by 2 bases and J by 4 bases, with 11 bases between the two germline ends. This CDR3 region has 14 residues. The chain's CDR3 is CASSLPGRTYGYTF. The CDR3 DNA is TGTGCCAGCAGTTTACCAGGGAGGACCTATGGCTACACCTTC.

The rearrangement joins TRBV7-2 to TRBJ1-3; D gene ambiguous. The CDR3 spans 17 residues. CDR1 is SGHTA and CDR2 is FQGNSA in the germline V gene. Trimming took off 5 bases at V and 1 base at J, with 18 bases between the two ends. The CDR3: CASSQEAAQPSGNTIYF. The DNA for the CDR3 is TGTGCCAGCAGCCAAGAGGCAGCCCAACCATCTGGAAACACCATATATTTT. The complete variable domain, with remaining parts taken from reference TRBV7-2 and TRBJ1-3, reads GAGVSQSPSNKVTEKGKDVELRCDPISGHTALYWYRQSLGQGLEFLIYFQGNSAPDKSGLPSDRFSAERTGGSVSTLTIQRTQQEDSAVYLCASSQEAAQPSGNTIYFGEGSWLTVV.

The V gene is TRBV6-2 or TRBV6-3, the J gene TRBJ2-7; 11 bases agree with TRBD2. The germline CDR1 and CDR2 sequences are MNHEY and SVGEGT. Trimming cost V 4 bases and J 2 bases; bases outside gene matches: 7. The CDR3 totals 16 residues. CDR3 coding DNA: TGTGCCAGCAGTTCCCCGACTAGCGGGAATACCTACGAGCAGTACTTC. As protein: CASSSPTSGNTYEQYF.

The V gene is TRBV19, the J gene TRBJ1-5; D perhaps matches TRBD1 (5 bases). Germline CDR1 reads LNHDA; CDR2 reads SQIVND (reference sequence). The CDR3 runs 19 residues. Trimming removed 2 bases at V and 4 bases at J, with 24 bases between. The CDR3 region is CASSIYPGETPALNQPQHF. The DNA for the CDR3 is TGTGCCAGTAGTATATACCCGGGGGAAACCCCTGCACTAAATCAGCCCCAGCATTTT.

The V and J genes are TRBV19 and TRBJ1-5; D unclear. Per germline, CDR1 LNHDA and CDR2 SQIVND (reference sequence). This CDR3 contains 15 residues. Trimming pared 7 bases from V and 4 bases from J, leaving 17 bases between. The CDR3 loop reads CASTPLYENNQPQHF. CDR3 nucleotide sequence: TGTGCCAGTACCCCCTTGTACGAGAATAATCAGCCCCAGCATTTT.